Listed below are T cell receptor beta chains from one sample, sequenced in a study of CD8 T cells in ankylosing spondylitis. TCRdb redid the calling of the 5' RACE reads with MiXCR, one entry per CDR3 protein. Counted here are roughly 120,000 distinct CDR3 sequences, over 6% occurring once; the ten biggest clones make up 12%. Sequencing used blood, either unsorted or a sorted T cell fraction (not recorded which). The receptors were gathered from a male donor with ankylosing spondylitis or in good health (not recorded which). Both conserved end residues are part of each CDR3. The order of the fields is clone size, V gene, J gene, D gene, CDR3 DNA, CDR3 protein. A D gene is named only where the DNA matches it firmly. Expanded clones get a size class; other rows say once, few or many, or leave the size out.

>many|TRBV5-1|TRBJ2-5|.
TGCGCCAGCAGCTTGGGGGACGATTATCCAGGGTACTTC
CASSLGDDYPGYF
>many|TRBV4-2|TRBJ2-7|.
TGTGCCAGCAGCCTAGGTGGGAGTGGGCCATACTACGAGCAGTACTTC
CASSLGGSGPYYEQYF
>few|TRBV20-1|TRBJ2-7|TRBD2
TGCAGTGCTGGGATATTAGCGGGAATCGTCTCCTACGAGCAGTACTTC
CSAGILAGIVSYEQYF
>many|TRBV24-1|TRBJ2-1|.
TGTGCCACCAGTGAATACGGGGAGACGTACAATGAGCAGTTCTTC
CATSEYGETYNEQFF
>many|TRBV20-1|TRBJ2-7|.
TGCAGTGCTAGCCCTCTTATTGGGTTAACGTCCGAGCAGTACTTC
CSASPLIGLTSEQYF
>.|TRBV20-1|TRBJ2-1|TRBD2
TGCAGTGCTCTAGGGGGACCGGGACTAGTGGGTGAGCAGTTCTTC
CSALGGPGLVGEQFF
>many|TRBV6-5|TRBJ1-1|.
TGTGCCAGCAGTTACCCAGAAAACCTGAACACTGAAGCTTTCTTT
CASSYPENLNTEAFF
>many|TRBV20-1|TRBJ1-1|.
TGCAGTGCTACCAGATCAAACACTGAAGCTTTCTTT
CSATRSNTEAFF
>many|TRBV15|TRBJ2-5|.
TGTGCCACCAGCAGAGATGTGGAGACCCAGTACTTC
CATSRDVETQYF
>many|TRBV3-1|TRBJ2-7|.
TGTGCCAGCAGCCAACGCGGCGTTTCCTACGAGCAGTACTTC
CASSQRGVSYEQYF
>few|TRBV6-1|TRBJ1-1|.
TGTGCCAGCTTAACCGGGTCAACGAACACTGAAGCTTTCTTT
CASLTGSTNTEAFF
>many|TRBV12-3/TRBV12-4|TRBJ2-6|.
TGTGCCAGCAAGCGCGACTCCGGGGCCAACGTCCTGACTTTC
CASKRDSGANVLTF
>many|TRBV7-3|TRBJ2-1|TRBD2
TGTGCCAGCAGCTTAACCGCGCTAGCGGAGTACAATGAGCAGTTCTTC
CASSLTALAEYNEQFF
>many|TRBV7-9|TRBJ2-3|TRBD1
TGTGCCAGCAGCTCCACAGGGGGCGCGGGGTATGATACGCAGTATTTT
CASSSTGGAGYDTQYF
>many|TRBV5-1|TRBJ2-3|.
TGCGCCAGCAGCGCCCGACAGGGCACAGATACGCAGTATTTT
CASSARQGTDTQYF
>many|TRBV5-5|TRBJ2-3|TRBD2
TGTGCCAGCAGCGCGCGTGGACTGGGGGGGGGCACAGATACGCAGTATTTT
CASSARGLGGGTDTQYF
>many|TRBV12-3/TRBV12-4|TRBJ2-3|.
TGTGCCAGCAGTTTAGGGACAGCAGCGCGCACAGATACGCAGTATTTT
CASSLGTAARTDTQYF
>many|TRBV5-1|TRBJ1-1|TRBD1
TGCGCCAGCAGCACCGGACAGGTGGCGTCTTCCACTGAAGCTTTCTTT
CASSTGQVASSTEAFF
>many|TRBV5-1|TRBJ2-3|.
TGCGCCAGCACTAACACAGATACGCAGTATTTT
CASTNTDTQYF
>many|TRBV20-1|TRBJ1-3|.
TGCAGTGCTAGGCTGCTCTCTGGAAACACCATATATTTT
CSARLLSGNTIYF
>many|TRBV7-6|TRBJ2-7|.
TGTGCCAGCAGTAAGGACTGGCCTTACGAGCAGTACTTC
CASSKDWPYEQYF
>many|TRBV5-1|TRBJ2-7|.
TGCGCCAGCAGGGACGTCTACGAGCAGTACTTC
CASRDVYEQYF
>many|TRBV6-5|TRBJ2-7|TRBD2
TGTGCCAGCAGTTACTCGAAGTGGGAGGGCTACGAGCAGTACTTC
CASSYSKWEGYEQYF
>many|TRBV19|TRBJ2-1|.
TGTGCGGTCGACCCAGGAGCAAGGCCCTACAATGAGCAGTTCTTC
CAVDPGARPYNEQFF
>many|TRBV6-4|TRBJ2-2|.
TGTGCCAGCAGTGACACTAGCACCGGGGAGCTGTTTTTT
CASSDTSTGELFF
>.|TRBV3-1|TRBJ2-7|.
TGTGCCAGCAGCCAAAAGCACGAGCAGTACTTC
CASSQKHEQYF
>many|TRBV7-9|TRBJ1-2|.
TGTGCCAGAATGACAGTTTACTATGGCTACACCTTC
CARMTVYYGYTF
>many|TRBV5-1|TRBJ1-5|.
TGCGCCAGCAGCTTAGCGCCCCGAGGTGGGGGCAATCAGCCCCAGCATTTT
CASSLAPRGGGNQPQHF
>many|TRBV20-1|TRBJ1-3|TRBD1
TGCAGTGCTGGAGACAGGGAACTTGGAAACACCATATATTTT
CSAGDRELGNTIYF
>.|TRBV7-9|TRBJ1-5|.
TGTGCCAGCAGCTCCGGACGCAGCAATCAGCCCCAGCATTTT
CASSSGRSNQPQHF
>many|TRBV20-1|TRBJ2-1|TRBD2
TGCAGTGCTCCTAGCGGGAGGAACAATGAGCAGTTCTTC
CSAPSGRNNEQFF
>many|TRBV29-1|TRBJ2-1|TRBD2
TGCAGCGCGTCCGGACTAGCGGGGGCCTTGGGTGAGCAGTTCTTC
CSASGLAGALGEQFF
>many|TRBV29-1|TRBJ1-1|.
TGCAGCGTTGAAGATCAGTTGGGAGGTGAAGCTTTCTTT
CSVEDQLGGEAFF
>.|TRBV3-1|TRBJ2-7|TRBD2
TGTGCCAGCAGCCAAGATAGCCCCCTGTGGAGCGGGAGCGCCTACGAGCAGTACTTC
CASSQDSPLWSGSAYEQYF
>many|TRBV30|TRBJ2-1|.
TGTGCCTGGAGTGTACTTGGGACACAGTTCTTC
CAWSVLGTQFF
>many|TRBV5-1|TRBJ1-4|.
TGCGCCAGCAGCTTGGTTCTGGCAGCAGATGGGGAACTGTTTTTT
CASSLVLAADGELFF
>many|TRBV29-1|TRBJ2-1|.
TGCAGCGTCAGGACCCTCTCGAGTGAGCAGTTCTTC
CSVRTLSSEQFF
>few|TRBV19|TRBJ2-1|TRBD1
TGTGCCAGTAGTGTTCGACAGGGACGGGAGCAGTTCTTC
CASSVRQGREQFF
>many|TRBV4-2|TRBJ2-2|.
TGTGCCAGCAGCCAAGATCAGTGGGTACGACATGGATCCACCGGGGAGCTGTTTTTT
CASSQDQWVRHGSTGELFF
>many|TRBV6-2/TRBV6-3|TRBJ2-1|.
TGTGCCAGCAGTTACTCGCGAGCGAATGAGCAGTTCTTC
CASSYSRANEQFF
>many|TRBV6-2/TRBV6-3|TRBJ1-1|.
TGTGCCAGCCACATGCGGAACACTGAAGCTTTCTTT
CASHMRNTEAFF
>many|TRBV5-1|TRBJ2-3|TRBD2
TGCGCCAGCAGTTCGTCTAGCGGGAGCACAGATACGCAGTATTTT
CASSSSSGSTDTQYF
>many|TRBV20-1|TRBJ1-2|TRBD1
TGCAGTGCTAGGTTCCGGGACAGGGACTATGGCTACACCTTC
CSARFRDRDYGYTF
>many|TRBV29-1|TRBJ2-5|.
TGCAGCGTTGTAAGAAGGACCCAAGAGACCCAGTACTTC
CSVVRRTQETQYF